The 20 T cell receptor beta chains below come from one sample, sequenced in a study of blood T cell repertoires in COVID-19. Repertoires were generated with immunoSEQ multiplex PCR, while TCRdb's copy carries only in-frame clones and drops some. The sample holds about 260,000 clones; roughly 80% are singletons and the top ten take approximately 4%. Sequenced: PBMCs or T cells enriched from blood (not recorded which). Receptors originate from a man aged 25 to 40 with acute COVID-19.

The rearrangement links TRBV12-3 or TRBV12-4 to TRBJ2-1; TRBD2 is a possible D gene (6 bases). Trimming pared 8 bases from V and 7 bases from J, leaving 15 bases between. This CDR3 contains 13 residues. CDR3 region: CASFGTPRNEQFF. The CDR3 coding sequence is TGTGCCAGCTTCGGGACTCCGAGGAATGAGCAGTTCTTC.

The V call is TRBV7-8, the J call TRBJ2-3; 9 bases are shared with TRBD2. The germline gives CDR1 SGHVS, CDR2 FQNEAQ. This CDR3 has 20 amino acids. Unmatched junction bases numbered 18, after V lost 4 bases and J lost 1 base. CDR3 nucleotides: TGTGCCAGCAGCTGGCCGTTGCGGGCGGGAGGGATAAGGGGCACAGATACGCAGTATTTT. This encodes CASSWPLRAGGIRGTDTQYF.

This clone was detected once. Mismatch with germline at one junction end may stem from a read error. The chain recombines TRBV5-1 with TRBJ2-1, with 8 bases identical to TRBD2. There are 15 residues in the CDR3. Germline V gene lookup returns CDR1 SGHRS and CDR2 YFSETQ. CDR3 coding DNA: TGTGCCAGCAGCTTGGGGGGGACTAGAGGCCATGAGCAGTTCTTC. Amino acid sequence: CASSLGGTRGHEQFF.

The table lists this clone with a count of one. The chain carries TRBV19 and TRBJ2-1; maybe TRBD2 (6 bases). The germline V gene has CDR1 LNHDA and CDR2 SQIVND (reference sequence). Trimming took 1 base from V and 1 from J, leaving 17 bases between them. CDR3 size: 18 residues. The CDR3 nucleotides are TGTGCCAGTAGTATAGTTAGCGGATCCTTAAGGTCCTACAATGAGCAGTTCTTC. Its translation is CASSIVSGSLRSYNEQFF.

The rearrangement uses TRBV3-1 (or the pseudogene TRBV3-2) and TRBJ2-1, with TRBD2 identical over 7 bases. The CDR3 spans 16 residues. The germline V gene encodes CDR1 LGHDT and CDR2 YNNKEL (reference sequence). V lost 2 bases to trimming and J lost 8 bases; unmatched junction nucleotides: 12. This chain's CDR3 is CASSQLRGRRIDEQFF. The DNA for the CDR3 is TGTGCCAGCAGCCAACTCCGCGGGAGACGTATAGATGAGCAGTTCTTC.

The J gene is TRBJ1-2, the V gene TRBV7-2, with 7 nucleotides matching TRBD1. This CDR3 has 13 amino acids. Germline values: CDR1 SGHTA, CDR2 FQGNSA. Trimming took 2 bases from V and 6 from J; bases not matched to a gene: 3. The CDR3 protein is CASSLSTGDGYTF. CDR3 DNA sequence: TGTGCCAGCAGCTTAAGTACAGGGGATGGCTACACCTTC.

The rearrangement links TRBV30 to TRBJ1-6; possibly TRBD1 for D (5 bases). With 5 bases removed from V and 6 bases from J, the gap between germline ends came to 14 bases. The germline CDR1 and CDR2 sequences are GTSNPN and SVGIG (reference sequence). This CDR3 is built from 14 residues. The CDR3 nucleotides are TGTGCCTGGCAAGGGGTGACGGTTAATTCACCCCTCCACTTT. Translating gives CAWQGVTVNSPLHF.

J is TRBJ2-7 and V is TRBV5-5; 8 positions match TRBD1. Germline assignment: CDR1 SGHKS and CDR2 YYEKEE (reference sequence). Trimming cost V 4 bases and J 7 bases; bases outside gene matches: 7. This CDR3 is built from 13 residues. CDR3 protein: CASSPMDRVEQYV. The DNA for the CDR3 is TGTGCCAGCAGCCCGATGGACAGGGTAGAGCAGTACGTC.

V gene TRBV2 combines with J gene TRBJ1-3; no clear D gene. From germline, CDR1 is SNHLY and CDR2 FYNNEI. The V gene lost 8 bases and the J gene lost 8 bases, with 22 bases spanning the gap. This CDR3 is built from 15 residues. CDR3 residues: CASRVGTLPVDTIYF. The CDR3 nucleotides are TGTGCCAGCCGAGTTGGTACCCTCCCCGTCGACACCATATATTTT.

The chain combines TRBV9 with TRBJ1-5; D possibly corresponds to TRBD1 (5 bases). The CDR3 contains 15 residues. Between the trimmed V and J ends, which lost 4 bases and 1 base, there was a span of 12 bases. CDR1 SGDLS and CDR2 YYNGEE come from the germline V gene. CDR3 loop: CASSTSDISNQPQHF. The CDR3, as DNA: TGTGCCAGCAGCACCTCGGACATAAGCAATCAGCCCCAGCATTTT.

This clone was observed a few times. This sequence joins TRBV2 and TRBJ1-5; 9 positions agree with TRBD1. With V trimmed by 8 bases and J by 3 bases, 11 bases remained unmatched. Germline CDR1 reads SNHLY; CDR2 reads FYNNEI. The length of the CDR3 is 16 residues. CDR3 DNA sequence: TGTGCCAGCCGCCGGGGACAGGGATTTAACAATCAGCCCCAGCATTTT. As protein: CASRRGQGFNNQPQHF.

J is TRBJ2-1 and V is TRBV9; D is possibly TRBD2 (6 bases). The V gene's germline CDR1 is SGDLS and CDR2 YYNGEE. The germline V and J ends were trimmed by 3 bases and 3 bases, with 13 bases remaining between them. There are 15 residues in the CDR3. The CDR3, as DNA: TGTGCCAGCAGCGCGGGAGCTCTAAACTACAATGAGCAGTTCTTC. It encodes CASSAGALNYNEQFF. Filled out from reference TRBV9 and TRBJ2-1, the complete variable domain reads DSGVTQTPKHLITATGQRVTLRCSPRSGDLSVYWYQQSLDQGLQFLIQYYNGEERAKGNILERFSAQQFPDLHSELNLSSLELGDSALYFCASSAGALNYNEQFFGPGTRLTVL.

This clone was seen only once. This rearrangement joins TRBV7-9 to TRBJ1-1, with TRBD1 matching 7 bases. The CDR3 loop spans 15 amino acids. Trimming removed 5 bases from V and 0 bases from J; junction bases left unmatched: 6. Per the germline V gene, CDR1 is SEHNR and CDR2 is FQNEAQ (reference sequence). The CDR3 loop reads CASSPGTVMNTEAFF. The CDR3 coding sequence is TGTGCCAGCAGCCCAGGGACAGTGATGAACACTGAAGCTTTCTTT.

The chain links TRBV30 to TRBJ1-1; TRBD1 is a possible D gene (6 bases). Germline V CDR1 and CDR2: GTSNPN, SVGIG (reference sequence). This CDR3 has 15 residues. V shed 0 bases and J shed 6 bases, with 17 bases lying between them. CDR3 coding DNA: TGTGCCTGGAGTGTACATCACACAGGGAGGGCTGAAGCTTTCTTT. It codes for CAWSVHHTGRAEAFF.

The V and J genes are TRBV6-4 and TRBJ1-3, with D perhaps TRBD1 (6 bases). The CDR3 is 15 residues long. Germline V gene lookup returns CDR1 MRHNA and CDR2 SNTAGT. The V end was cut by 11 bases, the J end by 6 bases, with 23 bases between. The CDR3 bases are TGTGCCTTCTACCAGGGGATGCCCCTTGTAAACACCATATATTTT. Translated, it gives CAFYQGMPLVNTIYF.

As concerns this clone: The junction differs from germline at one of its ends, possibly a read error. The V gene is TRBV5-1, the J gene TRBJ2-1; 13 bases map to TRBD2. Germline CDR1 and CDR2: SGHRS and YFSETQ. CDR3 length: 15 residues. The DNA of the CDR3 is TGTGCCAGCAGCCCCCCGGGACTAGCGGGATATGAGCAGTTCTTC. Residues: CASSPPGLAGYEQFF.

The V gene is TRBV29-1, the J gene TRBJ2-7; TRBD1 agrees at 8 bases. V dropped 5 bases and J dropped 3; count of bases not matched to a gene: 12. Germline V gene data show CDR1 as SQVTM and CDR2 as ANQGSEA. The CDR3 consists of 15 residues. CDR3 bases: TGCAGCGTTACTGTGGGTATGGGACAGGACTACGAGCAGTACGTC. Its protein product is CSVTVGMGQDYEQYV.

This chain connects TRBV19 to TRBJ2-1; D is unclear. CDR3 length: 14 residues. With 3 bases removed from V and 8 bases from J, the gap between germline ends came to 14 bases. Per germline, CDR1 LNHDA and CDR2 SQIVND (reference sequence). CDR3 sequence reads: CASSIGSTVDEQFF. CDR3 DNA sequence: TGTGCCAGTAGTATTGGGTCGACTGTCGATGAGCAGTTCTTC.

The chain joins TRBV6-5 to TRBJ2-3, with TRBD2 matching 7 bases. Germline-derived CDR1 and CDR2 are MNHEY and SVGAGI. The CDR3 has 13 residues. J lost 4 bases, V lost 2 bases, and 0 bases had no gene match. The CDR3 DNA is TGTGCCAGCAGTTACGCGGGAGCAGATACGCAGTATTTT. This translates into CASSYAGADTQYF.

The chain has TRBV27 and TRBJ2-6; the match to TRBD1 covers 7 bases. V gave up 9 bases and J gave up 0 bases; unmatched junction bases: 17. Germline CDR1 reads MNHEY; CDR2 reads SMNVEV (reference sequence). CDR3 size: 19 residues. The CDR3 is CASTKLLGQFYSGANVLTF. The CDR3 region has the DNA TGTGCCAGTACCAAACTACTGGGACAGTTCTACTCTGGGGCCAACGTCCTGACTTTC. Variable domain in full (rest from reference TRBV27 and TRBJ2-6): EAQVTQNPRYLITVTGKKLTVTCSQNMNHEYMSWYRQDPGLGLRQIYYSMNVEVTDKGDVPEGYKVSRKEKRNFPLILESPSPNQTSLYFCASTKLLGQFYSGANVLTFGAGSRLTVL.